Sequencing of this T cell receptor beta chain was carried out in a study of OX40 agonist ivuxolimab in advanced cancers. Overall study: Antecedent anti-PD-1, anti-PD-L1 or anti-CTLA-4 therapy was permissible, with roughly 36% having received some.

The V end lost 2 bases, the J end lost 2 bases, and 8 bases lay between the germline ends. Germline assignment: CDR1 SGHRS and CDR2 YFSETQ. The CDR3 consists of 14 residues. It was autoimmune disease history or systemic immunosuppression that excluded patients. At cycle 4 day 1, cycle 7 day 1, and baseline, blood was sampled. Clones were read by immunoSEQ multiplex PCR, and TCRdb kept only the in-frame ones, dropping some. The profile shows about 77,000 clones, more than 70% of them singletons. The sample here was CD4+ or CD8+ T cells sorted from blood, taken in a trial of the OX40 agonist ivuxolimab. The chain uses TRBV5-1 and TRBJ1-3; D is undetermined. This TCR was recovered from an adult with an advanced solid tumor such as melanoma, head and neck, liver or kidney cancer. CDR3 nucleotides: TGCGCCAGCAGCTTTAACGGGGCTGGAAACACCATATATTTT. Protein: CASSFNGAGNTIYF.